A selection of T cell receptor beta chains follows, all from one sample in a study of T-cell memory formation after mild COVID-19. TCRdb called the 5' RACE reads again in MiXCR, with one record for every CDR3 protein. Found here are approximately 400,000 distinct CDR3 sequences, roughly a quarter of them singletons; the top ten hold around 8.1%. The sequenced sample was PBMCs or a T cell subset sorted from them (not recorded which). Source of these receptors: an adult woman who had mild COVID-19 (a few samples of this study predate the infection). Cell type and time point are not known. Each CDR3 is given without its conserved first and last residue. A clone size is listed for some rows: how often the clone was seen (once, few, many), or a class if it is expanded.

j_gene | len | abundance | v_gene | CDR3aa
TRBJ2-5 | 11 | few | TRBV10-3 | AISRQGGETQY
TRBJ1-1 | 11 | - | TRBV19 | ASSMRHRTEAF
TRBJ1-6 | 12 | many | TRBV4-2 | ASSRDRVDSPLH
TRBJ1-3 | 13 | - | TRBV12-3/TRBV12-4 | ASSLAAGLRNTIY
TRBJ2-1 | 11 | many | TRBV7-2 | ASSFFGLDEQF
TRBJ2-1 | 16 | few | TRBV24-1 | ATSLGPRGGRNRNEQF
TRBJ2-7 | 11 | few | TRBV5-1 | ASSVNGAYEQY
TRBJ1-2 | 12 | - | TRBV20-1 | SARGAGGGYGYT
TRBJ1-1 | 13 | - | TRBV7-2 | ASSLARFENTEAF
TRBJ2-1 | 13 | - | TRBV5-1 | ASGMGLADYNEQF
TRBJ2-1 | 13 | - | TRBV6-1 | ASSGGTGEYNEQF
TRBJ1-4 | 11 | - | TRBV10-3 | AISVRDNEKLF
TRBJ2-3 | 13 | - | TRBV2 | ASRTSGGPTDTQY
TRBJ1-2 | 11 | few | TRBV5-1 | ASSQDNNYGYT
TRBJ1-1 | 13 | few | TRBV27 | ASSLNLQGNTEAF
TRBJ2-7 | 12 | - | TRBV6-2/TRBV6-3 | ASSYLSGSYEQY
TRBJ2-1 | 13 | few | TRBV29-1 | SVEATTNSYNEQF